The TCR beta chain described here comes from a study of regulatory T cells in long-lasting Graves disease. As for time point: persistent/refractory GD, antithyroid drugs over 5 years with positive TRAb. The TCR library was made from RNA extracted from PBMCs. This clonotype has a single count. In building TCR beta libraries, iRepertoire HTBI primers were used together with Arm-PCR of CDR3 regions. TCRdb re-called the multiplex PCR reads with MiXCR, one entry per CDR3 protein. The table includes a few hundred thousand distinct CDR3 sequences, roughly 24% detected once. Germline loops: CDR1 GTSNPN, CDR2 SVGIG (reference sequence). V lost 4 bases to trimming and J lost 0 bases, with 15 bases between them. This CDR3 spans 15 amino acids.

Sample: peripheral blood mononuclear cells (PBMCs), taken when the disease was refractory, from a patient treated with antithyroid drugs. The TCR comes from a woman aged 40 to 50 with Graves disease. The V call is TRBV30, the J call TRBJ1-1; D gene uncertain. CDR3: CAWKTSGVLNTEAFF. In DNA, the CDR3 is TGTGCCTGGAAAACCTCTGGGGTTTTGAACACTGAAGCTTTCTTT.